This is a list of T cell receptor beta chains from one sample in a study of blood T cell repertoires in COVID-19. The assay was immunoSEQ multiplex PCR, and TCRdb's table has in-frame clones only and misses some. The data show about 240,000 clones, approximately 84% seen once. Sequenced sample: PBMCs or T cells enriched from blood (not recorded which). These receptors originate from a middle-aged woman with acute COVID-19. Each CDR3 is given with its conserved first and last residue. A D gene is named only where the DNA matches it firmly. Some rows mark clone size as missing; the rest say once, few, many or name a class of expanded clone.

j_gene,abundance,d_gene,v_gene,CDR3nt,CDR3aa
TRBJ1-5,once,.,TRBV6-1,TGTGCCAGCAGTGAAGCTCCTAATAATCAGCCCCAGCATTTT,CASSEAPNNQPQHF
TRBJ2-1,.,TRBD2,TRBV5-1,TGCGCCAGCAGCTTGCCCCGCTCTAGCGGGGAGTCGGGTGAGCAGTTCTTC,CASSLPRSSGESGEQFF
TRBJ2-2,.,TRBD2,TRBV9,TGTGCCAGCAGCCCTACGGGACTAGCGCCTACCGGGGAGCTGTTTTTT,CASSPTGLAPTGELFF
TRBJ1-2,.,.,TRBV6-5,TGTGCCAGCAGCCCGGGACATTTCTATGGCTACACCTTC,CASSPGHFYGYTF
TRBJ1-3,.,.,TRBV12-3/TRBV12-4,TGTGCAGGTCAGGCAGGGGCTGGAAACACCATATATTTT,CAGQAGAGNTIYF
TRBJ1-5,.,TRBD1,TRBV28,TGTGCCAGCAGCCAAACAGGGGTCGCCCACAATCAGCCCCAGCATTTT,CASSQTGVAHNQPQHF
TRBJ1-6,.,.,TRBV7-9,TGTGCCAGCAGGTTCCAGGGCACGGGTTCACCCCTCCACTTT,CASRFQGTGSPLHF
TRBJ1-1,.,.,TRBV5-5,TGTGCCAGCAGCTTGTTTTTTCGGCAGGGGAACACTGAAGCTTTCTTT,CASSLFFRQGNTEAFF
TRBJ2-7,.,TRBD2,TRBV19,TGTGCCAGTAGTATCCCTCCGGGAGGGCTCCTCGAGCAGTACTTC,CASSIPPGGLLEQYF
TRBJ2-7,.,.,TRBV24-1,TGTGCCACCAGTGGTCGACAGAGCCCCTACGAGCAGTACTTC,CATSGRQSPYEQYF
TRBJ2-1,.,TRBD2,TRBV7-3,TGTGCCAGCAGCTTAACGGCTAGCGGGGTTTCAGGCCCCAAATACAATGAGCAGTTCTTC,CASSLTASGVSGPKYNEQFF
TRBJ2-7,.,TRBD2,TRBV29-1,TGCAGCGCTGGACTAGCGGAAAAACCCTCCTACGAGCAGTACTTC,CSAGLAEKPSYEQYF
TRBJ2-1,.,TRBD2,TRBV29-1,TGCAGCGTCCTAGGGGTAGCGGGACTCCGCGAGCAGTTCTTC,CSVLGVAGLREQFF
TRBJ2-7,.,TRBD1,TRBV11-1,TGTGCCAGCAGCTTAGGCGGGACAGGGGGAGAAGAGCAGTACTTC,CASSLGGTGGEEQYF
TRBJ1-5,.,.,TRBV15,TGTGCCACCAGCGGAACAGGGCTTCAGCCCCAGCATTTT,CATSGTGLQPQHF
TRBJ1-2,once,TRBD1,TRBV27,TGTGCCAGCAGTCCTTTCCGGGACAGTTACTATGGCTACACCTTC,CASSPFRDSYYGYTF
TRBJ2-1,.,TRBD2,TRBV2,TGTGCCAGCAGGCCTACTAGCGGATCTTACAATGAGCAGTTCTTC,CASRPTSGSYNEQFF
TRBJ2-1,.,.,TRBV29-1,TGCAGCGTTATATTAGGAGGGGATGAGCAGTTCTTC,CSVILGGDEQFF